This passage covers 30 T cell receptor beta chains from one sample sequenced in a study of T cell responses to AZD1222 COVID-19 vaccine. The repertoire was sequenced with immunoSEQ multiplex PCR; TCRdb's copy has only in-frame clones and lacks some. The sample carries 100,000 to 150,000 clones, 93% recorded once. Sequencing used peripheral blood, obtained on day 0 of AZD1222 vaccination. Every receptor here comes from an adult in good health.

This clone has just one count. V and J are TRBV6-5 and TRBJ1-2; D is uncertain. The CDR3 length is 14 residues. The germline V gene has CDR1 MNHEY and CDR2 SVGAGI. The V gene lost 3 bases and the J gene lost 5 bases, with 13 bases spanning the gap. The CDR3 nucleotides read TGTGCCAGCAGTTATACCGGGGATTCATATGGCTACACCTTC. This encodes CASSYTGDSYGYTF.

The rearrangement links TRBV20-1 to TRBJ1-1; D is uncertain. This CDR3 is 13 amino acids long. Trimming stripped 3 bases from V and 4 bases from J, with 12 bases between. Per the germline V gene, CDR1 is DFQATT and CDR2 is SNEGSKA (reference sequence). In DNA, the CDR3 is TGCAGTGCTAGTACGGGTGTCGGCACTGAAGCTTTCTTT. Amino acids: CSASTGVGTEAFF.

The CDR3 region has the DNA TGTGCCAGCAGCGACCCCACAGCAAATGAGCAGTTCTTC. This encodes CASSDPTANEQFF. The rearrangement joins TRBV7-2 to TRBJ2-1; D remains unclear. With 5 bases removed from V and 7 bases from J, the gap between germline ends came to 12 bases. The length of the CDR3 is 13 residues. Germline V CDR1 and CDR2: SGHTA, FQGNSA.

This rearrangement joins TRBV9 to TRBJ1-2; no clear D gene. There are 12 residues in the CDR3. The germline gives CDR1 SGDLS, CDR2 YYNGEE. V shed 3 bases and J shed 8 bases, with 11 bases lying between them. The CDR3 loop is CASSALTGGYTF. CDR3 sequence (DNA): TGTGCCAGCAGCGCTTTAACTGGAGGCTACACCTTC.

This clone was seen just once. This sequence joins TRBV24-1 and TRBJ2-1; 8 positions match TRBD2. V was pared by 7 bases and J by 7 bases, with 17 bases of the junction left unmatched. This CDR3 contains 17 residues. Germline assignment: CDR1 KGHDR and CDR2 SFDVKD. The CDR3 region has the DNA TGTGCCACCAGCGTTACCTCTTACGGGACTAGTGTGAATGAGCAGTTCTTC. It encodes CATSVTSYGTSVNEQFF.

The chain is built from TRBV9 and TRBJ1-2; 10 bases align to TRBD1. CDR1 is SGDLS, CDR2 YYNGEE, per germline. There are 15 residues in the CDR3. The V segment lost 4 bases and the J segment 5 bases; nucleotides outside the gene matches: 8. The CDR3 bases are TGTGCCAGCAGCCCGCGGGGGACAGGGGATTATGGCTACACCTTC. Amino acids: CASSPRGTGDYGYTF.

The chain carries TRBV5-6 and TRBJ1-4; the match to TRBD1 covers 11 bases. The CDR3 covers 15 residues. The germline gives CDR1 SGHDT, CDR2 YYEEEE. Germline trimming cut 0 bases from V and 8 bases from J; bases unmatched to any gene: 3. CDR3 residues: CASSLVDRGREKLFF. In nucleotides, the CDR3 is TGTGCCAGCAGCTTGGTGGACAGGGGGCGAGAAAAACTGTTTTTT.

The chain uses TRBV6-5 and TRBJ1-6; no definite D call. The CDR3 loop spans 12 amino acids. The V end was cut by 8 bases, the J end by 12 bases, with 14 bases between. Germline-derived CDR1 and CDR2 are MNHEY and SVGAGI. CDR3 sequence (DNA): TGTGCCAGCCAACTTCCAGGAAGACCCCTCCACTTT. Amino acids: CASQLPGRPLHF.

The chain couples TRBV5-4 to TRBJ2-7; no definite D call. This CDR3 spans 12 amino acids. Germline lookup yields CDR1 SGHNT and CDR2 YYREEE (reference sequence). Trimming left V 2 bases short and J 4 bases short, with 7 bases between. The CDR3, as DNA: TGTGCCAGCAGCTTCCCTGGGTACGAGCAGTACTTC. It specifies CASSFPGYEQYF.

The chain recombines TRBV3-1 (or the pseudogene TRBV3-2) with TRBJ2-5, with 14 bases matching TRBD2. CDR1 and CDR2 (germline): LGHDT, YNNKEL (reference sequence). The CDR3 is 16 amino acids. V dropped 7 bases and J dropped 3; count of bases not matched to a gene: 7. The CDR3 nucleotides read TGTGCCAGCACCCATCGACTAGCGGGGGGGAAAGAGACCCAGTACTTC. Translating it yields CASTHRLAGGKETQYF.

This chain joins TRBV7-2 and TRBJ1-6; D is unresolved. The CDR3 extends over 12 amino acids. The ends were cut back, 6 bases at V and 5 bases at J, with 5 bases in the middle. The germline V gene encodes CDR1 SGHTA and CDR2 FQGNSA. CDR3 region: CASRINNSPLHF. DNA of the CDR3: TGTGCCAGCAGGATAAATAATTCACCCCTCCACTTT.

V usage is TRBV19 and J usage is TRBJ1-5; a possible D gene is TRBD1 (6 bases). The CDR3 length is 15 residues. Germline assignment: CDR1 LNHDA and CDR2 SQIVND (reference sequence). Trimming took off 7 bases at V and 5 bases at J, with 18 bases between the two ends. CDR3 residues: CASKTSFNRDQPQHF. Written as DNA, the CDR3 is TGTGCCAGTAAAACTTCCTTTAACAGGGATCAGCCCCAGCATTTT.

This chain links TRBV5-1 with TRBJ1-2; the D is unclear. With 7 bases removed from V and 7 bases from J, the gap between germline ends came to 14 bases. The length of the CDR3 is 12 residues. Germline CDR1 SGHRS, CDR2 YFSETQ. As DNA, the CDR3 is TGCGCCAGCGGTTCTGGGTTCTCTGGCTACACCTTC. Protein: CASGSGFSGYTF.

CDR3 residues: CASSLYRGTGTDTQYF. In nucleotides, the CDR3 is TGTGCCAGCAGTTTATATCGGGGCACGGGCACAGATACGCAGTATTTT. The chain carries TRBV27 and TRBJ2-3; the D gene could be TRBD1 or TRBD2 (5 bases each). CDR1 and CDR2 (germline): MNHEY, SMNVEV (reference sequence). This CDR3 has 16 residues. Trimming took 1 base from V and 1 from J, leaving 12 bases between them.

V usage is TRBV5-1 and J usage is TRBJ1-1; tentative D call: TRBD1 (6 bases). V dropped 4 bases and J dropped 0 bases, with 22 bases sitting between them. Looked up from germline, CDR1 is SGHRS and CDR2 is YFSETQ. The CDR3 contains 18 residues. In nucleotides, the CDR3 is TGCGCCAGCAGCCCGACGCCGGGGGGGCCGGGATTGAACACTGAAGCTTTCTTT. Protein: CASSPTPGGPGLNTEAFF.

The chain uses TRBV5-1 and TRBJ2-5; 11 bases are shared with TRBD1. The CDR3 is 15 residues long. Germline V gene lookup returns CDR1 SGHRS and CDR2 YFSETQ. V trimming: 0 bases; J trimming: 4 bases; junction bases outside the gene matches: 2. The CDR3 region has the DNA TGCGCCAGCAGCTTGGGGACAGGGGGCGCAGAGACCCAGTACTTC. This encodes CASSLGTGGAETQYF.

CDR3 sequence: CASSSSSGIRSHNEQFF. The CDR3, as DNA: TGTGCCAGCAGTTCCTCGTCAGGAATTCGGAGTCACAATGAGCAGTTCTTC. The chain joins TRBV11-2 to TRBJ2-1; D unresolved. Germline V gives CDR1 SGHAT, CDR2 FQNNGV. V shed 6 bases and J shed 5 bases, with 23 bases lying between them. This CDR3 region has 17 residues.

The chain is built from TRBV3-1 (or the pseudogene TRBV3-2) and TRBJ1-3, with D hard to call. V lost 1 base to trimming and J lost 0 bases, with 7 bases between them. Germline V gives CDR1 LGHDT, CDR2 YNNKEL (reference sequence). The CDR3 runs 15 residues. CDR3 residues: CASSQVHSSGNTIYF. The CDR3 DNA is TGTGCCAGCAGCCAAGTTCACAGCTCTGGAAACACCATATATTTT.

The J gene is TRBJ1-5, the V gene TRBV30; TRBD1 might be the D (5 bases). Trimming removed 3 bases at V and 6 bases at J, with 27 bases between. The CDR3 covers 18 residues. In germline, CDR1 is GTSNPN, CDR2 SVGIG (reference sequence). The DNA for the CDR3 is TGTGCCTGGAGCGAACGGAAAGGGGTCGGGAGTTATAGTCAGCCCCAGCATTTT. The encoded protein is CAWSERKGVGSYSQPQHF. Complete variable domain (other parts from reference TRBV30 and TRBJ1-5): SQTIHQWPATLVQPVGSPLSLECTVEGTSNPNLYWYRQAAGRGLQLLFYSVGIGQISSEVPQNLSASRPQDRQFILSSKKLLLSDSGFYLCAWSERKGVGSYSQPQHFGDGTRLSIL.

This clone showed up just once. V and J are TRBV27 and TRBJ2-7; 9 bases match TRBD1. This CDR3 has 15 amino acids. CDR1 and CDR2 from the germline V gene are MNHEY and SMNVEV (reference sequence). Trimming cost V 2 bases and J 0 bases; bases outside gene matches: 2. The DNA of the CDR3 is TGTGCCAGCAGTTTAATGGGACAGGGCTCCTACGAGCAGTACTTC. Its translation is CASSLMGQGSYEQYF.

A word on this clone: An end of the junction does not agree with germline; a read error may underlie this. The CDR3 loop reads CASGEGTQYF. The CDR3 DNA reads as TGTGCCAGCGGTGAGGGGACCCAGTACTTC. The gene calls are TRBV6-1 and TRBJ2-5; maybe TRBD2 (5 bases). The CDR3 loop spans 10 amino acids. Germline V gene data show CDR1 as MNHNS and CDR2 as SASEGT.

The V gene is TRBV19, the J gene TRBJ2-7, with 8 bases lining up with TRBD2. The V and J ends lost 3 bases and 2 bases, in that order; junction bases with no gene match: 0. The V gene's germline CDR1 is LNHDA and CDR2 SQIVND (reference sequence). The CDR3 runs 13 residues. The CDR3 bases are TGTGCCAGTAGTATGGGACTAGCCTACGAGCAGTACTTC. As protein: CASSMGLAYEQYF.

The chain has TRBV4-1 and TRBJ2-7; 9 bases fit TRBD2. After removal of 8 bases from V and 2 bases from J, the junction contained 7 bases not matched to a gene. Germline loops: CDR1 MGHRA, CDR2 YSYEKL. The CDR3 is 14 amino acids. Here the CDR3 DNA reads TGCGCCAGCTCATTAGCGGGGGCCACCTACGAGCAGTACTTC. It translates to CASSLAGATYEQYF.

The V gene is TRBV6-5, the J gene TRBJ2-2; 7 positions match TRBD1. Germline trimming cut 6 bases from V and 6 bases from J; bases unmatched to any gene: 7. The CDR3 runs to 14 residues. Germline V CDR1 and CDR2: MNHEY, SVGAGI. In DNA, the CDR3 is TGTGCCAGCAGCTTAGGACAGGCCCCCGGGGAGCTGTTTTTT. Its translation is CASSLGQAPGELFF.

The chain uses TRBV27 and TRBJ2-1; either TRBD1 or TRBD2 may supply D (5 bases each). Germline CDR1 reads MNHEY; CDR2 reads SMNVEV (reference sequence). The CDR3 covers 16 residues. The V gene lost 4 bases and the J gene lost 0 bases, with 13 bases spanning the gap. CDR3 bases: TGTGCCAGCAGTTGGGACGAGTTGAGCTCCTACAATGAGCAGTTCTTC. Its translation is CASSWDELSSYNEQFF.

The gene calls are TRBV4-2 and TRBJ2-7; 9 bases are a match to TRBD2. Germline CDR1 reads LGHNA; CDR2 reads YNFKEQ. Germline trimming cut 0 bases from V and 4 bases from J; bases unmatched to any gene: 7. The CDR3 consists of 16 residues. CDR3 in amino acids: CASSQDFGLAGYEQYF. The CDR3 nucleotides are TGTGCCAGCAGCCAAGATTTTGGGCTAGCGGGGTACGAGCAGTACTTC.

The rearrangement links TRBV18 to TRBJ2-3; TRBD2 aligns across 12 bases. V lost 3 bases, J lost 6 bases, and 4 bases stayed unmatched. Germline V gives CDR1 KGHSH, CDR2 LQKENI. The CDR3 has 15 amino acids. In DNA form, the CDR3 reads TGTGCCAGCTCACCCCCTAGCGGGAGGGCCGATACGCAGTATTTT. Translation: CASSPPSGRADTQYF.

The chain employs TRBV24-1 and TRBJ2-1; 7 positions agree with TRBD2. CDR1 and CDR2 (germline): KGHDR, SFDVKD. Losses at the gene ends were 3 bases for V and 10 bases for J; bases not matched to a gene: 11. The CDR3 covers 15 residues. The CDR3 here is CATSDPRGLSEEQFF. In DNA form, the CDR3 reads TGTGCCACCAGTGATCCTAGGGGACTATCGGAGGAGCAGTTCTTC.

CDR3 nucleotide sequence: TGTGCCAGCAGCTTATGGGAATGGAAGGGCTACACCTTC. Protein sequence: CASSLWEWKGYTF. This chain uses TRBV7-8 with TRBJ1-2; D remains unclear. Germline CDR1 SGHVS, CDR2 FQNEAQ. The ends were cut back, 2 bases at V and 8 bases at J, with 12 bases in the middle. The CDR3 is 13 residues long.

CDR3 sequence: CAPNPGGGSYNEQFF. CDR3 nucleotide sequence: TGCGCCCCCAACCCCGGGGGGGGCTCCTACAATGAGCAGTTCTTC. The V and J genes are TRBV5-1 and TRBJ2-1; 8 positions agree with TRBD2. This CDR3 has 15 amino acids. Losses at the gene ends were 10 bases for V and 0 bases for J; bases not matched to a gene: 9. Germline V gene data show CDR1 as SGHRS and CDR2 as YFSETQ.